The T cell receptor (beta chain) described here comes from a study of OX40 agonist ivuxolimab in advanced cancers. As for the study in general: Patients took ivuxolimab, an agonistic anti-OX40 (CD134) antibody. Patients undergoing dose escalation presented with hepatocellular carcinoma, melanoma, renal cell or head and neck cancer. Notes on the study in general: Mean expanded clone counts were higher in CD8+ than CD4+ T cells.

CDR3 length: 16 amino acids. Exclusion of a patient followed from autoimmune disease history or systemic immunosuppression. Worth noting for this clone: Its antigen is unidentified.

TCRdb's copy holds only in-frame clones and misses some; the assay was immunoSEQ multiplex PCR. There are under 85,000 clones in the sample; 85% to 90% occur only once, and roughly 8% lies in the top ten. The source was CD4+ or CD8+ T cells sorted from blood, collected in a trial of the OX40 agonist ivuxolimab. This chain links TRBV21-1 with TRBJ2-6; the D call in the table, TRBD1, was not verified against the DNA. TRBV21-1 corresponds to a pseudogene. The sequence came from an adult with an advanced solid tumor such as melanoma, head and neck, liver or kidney cancer. The DNA for the CDR3 is TGTGCCAGCAGCAGACAGGGCCCCATCGGGGCCAACGTCCTGACTTTC. Residues: CASSRQGPIGANVLTF.